Listed below are T cell receptor beta chains from one sample, sequenced in a study of patients and donors after allogeneic stem cell transplantation. TCRdb used MiXCR to reprocess the RT-PCR reads, holding one entry per CDR3 protein. The data show 160,000 or so distinct CDR3 sequences, 24% seen once. Material for sequencing was blood, either unsorted or a sorted T cell fraction (not recorded which). These receptors were obtained from a human donor who was either an allogeneic HSCT recipient or a stem cell or donor lymphocyte infusion donor (not recorded which). It is not recorded whose cells these are; they may come from a transplant donor. Each CDR3 is given without its conserved first and last residue.

>TRBV5-4|TRBJ2-1
ASSSPGTASSGSYNEQF
>TRBV12-3/TRBV12-4|TRBJ2-3
ASNSLAGVSDTQY
>TRBV5-6|TRBJ1-3
ASSSGTNLNTIY
>TRBV12-3/TRBV12-4|TRBJ1-4
ASSWGQGPPSGEKLF
>TRBV11-2|TRBJ1-1
ASSPQIVVTEAF
>TRBV21-1|TRBJ1-1
ASSKVSDVGGDTEAF
>TRBV5-1|TRBJ2-4
ASSLDNIQY
>TRBV27|TRBJ2-3
ASSLRRGAFTDTQY
>TRBV12-3/TRBV12-4|TRBJ1-2
ASRSGGSYGYT
>TRBV5-5|TRBJ1-2
ASSLDTDRALFYGYT
>TRBV5-1|TRBJ1-1
ASSSSPDSGSTEAF
>TRBV12-3/TRBV12-4|TRBJ1-6
ASSLNVDNSPLH
>TRBV3-1|TRBJ2-3
ASRKTGQGPDTQY
>TRBV6-5|TRBJ2-7
ASSLWPERGEQY
>TRBV6-5|TRBJ2-1
ASSYRLGRTGGHEQF
>TRBV20-1|TRBJ2-2
SARDRGGPGPYTGELF
>TRBV4-1|TRBJ2-1
ASSQGTSGGNEQF
>TRBV5-1|TRBJ1-2
ASSLDLIRQGYGYT
>TRBV20-1|TRBJ2-7
SARESEQY
>TRBV7-2|TRBJ1-2
ASSLAGRTGPNYGYT
>TRBV12-5|TRBJ1-2
ASGSGDSSGYT
>TRBV12-3/TRBV12-4|TRBJ1-4
ASSKLDTGPGEKLF
>TRBV10-3|TRBJ2-3
AATSGSTDTQY
>TRBV29-1|TRBJ1-2
SVVQLYGYT
>TRBV20-1|TRBJ2-1
SARAGPGDNEQF
>TRBV29-1|TRBJ2-7
SVDPTGSGYEQY
>TRBV9|TRBJ1-2
ASSVANPGGPYGYT
>TRBV12-3/TRBV12-4|TRBJ2-3
ASSLGTSTDTQY
>TRBV11-3|TRBJ2-2
AGGTGVNTGELF
>TRBV5-1|TRBJ2-5
ASSLGTLLPETQY
>TRBV20-1|TRBJ2-7
SAREPAGSSYEQY
>TRBV7-9|TRBJ2-7
ASSKSDSDYEQY
>TRBV20-1|TRBJ2-3
SARGTDTQY
>TRBV7-9|TRBJ1-1
ASSVSGTDPTEAF
>TRBV7-9|TRBJ1-2
ASSLLTGDGGYT
>TRBV20-1|TRBJ2-7
SARPDHVEY
>TRBV20-1|TRBJ2-7
SASRGYPYEQY
>TRBV29-1|TRBJ1-1
SVVGQVEAF
>TRBV19|TRBJ2-1
ASSHSGRVDEQF
>TRBV20-1|TRBJ1-3
SARDISDSGNTIY
>TRBV20-1|TRBJ1-1
SAKISGTAEAF
>TRBV11-3|TRBJ2-1
ASSSDRHNEQF
>TRBV6-1|TRBJ2-7
ASRTGGGYEQY
>TRBV4-1|TRBJ1-4
ASSQGLTGTDEKLF
>TRBV5-4|TRBJ2-3
ASSLEQGASDTQY
>TRBV9|TRBJ2-1
ASSSLGLLNRNEQF
>TRBV3-1|TRBJ2-1
ASSRLGTGAYNEQF
>TRBV6-5|TRBJ1-2
ASKPGDTFYGYT
>TRBV28|TRBJ1-2
ASSPDRGGYGYT
>TRBV12-5|TRBJ1-1
ASAFGRRDTEAF
>TRBV29-1|TRBJ1-5
SVESQGNQPQH
>TRBV6-5|TRBJ2-7
ASRRTGFTSYEQY
>TRBV10-3|TRBJ1-2
AISEGSGQFYGYT